Sequencing of this T cell receptor beta chain was carried out in a study of T cells in tuberculosis. Study at large: Sequenced TCRs come from CD1B-GMM tetramer-binding T cells.

TCRdb's table, derived via immunoSEQ multiplex PCR, lists solely in-frame clones and lacks some. Recorded for this sample: about 60 clones. The CDR3 totals 15 residues. Trimming shortened V by 2 bases and J by 0 bases, and 9 bases separated the two germline ends. Germline assignment: CDR1 MRHNA and CDR2 SNTAGT. C32 glucose monomycolate from Rhodococcus equi was loaded onto the CD1B tetramers. Thawed, overnight-rested PBMC were stained with GMM-loaded CD1B tetramer, viability dye and anti-CD3, then sorted. A deliberately high sort gate kept tetramer-negative cells out of the tetramer-positive sort. The chain employs TRBV6-4 and TRBJ2-3; D perhaps matches TRBD2 (7 bases). The sequence was obtained from an adult woman with latent tuberculosis. Sequenced material: CD1b-GMM tetramer-positive cells sorted from PBMCs. The CDR3 nucleotides read TGTGCCAGCAGTGACGGCGGGGGCAGCACAGATACGCAGTATTTT. Its translation is CASSDGGGSTDTQYF.